One TCR beta chain is described in this entry. This sample is drawn from a study of cytomegalovirus exposure and HLA in healthy donors. The PCR was carried out with 60 Vbeta primers and 13 Jbeta primers. Method: immunoSEQ multiplex PCR; TCRdb's copy keeps in-frame clones and lacks some. Of fewer than 110,000 clones in the sample, about 80% are singletons; the top ten hold approximately 2.4%. V gave up 6 bases and J gave up 3 bases; unmatched junction bases: 7. This CDR3 has 15 residues. The germline V gene encodes CDR1 MNHEY and CDR2 SVGAGI. The chain recombines TRBV6-5 with TRBJ1-5, with 8 positions matching TRBD1. Sequenced input: PBMCs. This clonotype was sampled from a man aged 25-40 years in good health and CMV-seropositive. The CDR3 loop is CASRRDRRDNQPQHF. CDR3 coding DNA: TGTGCCAGCAGAAGGGACAGGCGGGACAATCAGCCCCAGCATTTT.